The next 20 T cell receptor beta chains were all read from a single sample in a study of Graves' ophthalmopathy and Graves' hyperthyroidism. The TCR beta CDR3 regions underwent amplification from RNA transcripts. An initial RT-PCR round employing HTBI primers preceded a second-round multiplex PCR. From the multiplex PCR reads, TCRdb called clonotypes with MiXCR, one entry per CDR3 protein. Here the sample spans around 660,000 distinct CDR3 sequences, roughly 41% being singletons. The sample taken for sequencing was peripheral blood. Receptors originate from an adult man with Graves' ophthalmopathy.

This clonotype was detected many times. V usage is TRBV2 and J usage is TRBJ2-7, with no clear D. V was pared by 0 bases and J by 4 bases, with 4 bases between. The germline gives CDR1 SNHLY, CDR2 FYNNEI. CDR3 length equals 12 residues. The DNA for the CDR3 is TGTGCCAGCAGTGAAGCAGGTTACGAGCAGTACTTC. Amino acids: CASSEAGYEQYF.

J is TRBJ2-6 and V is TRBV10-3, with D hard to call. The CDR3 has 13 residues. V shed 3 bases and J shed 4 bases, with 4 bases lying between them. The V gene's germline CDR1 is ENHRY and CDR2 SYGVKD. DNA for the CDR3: TGTGCCATCAGTGAAGGAGGGGCCAACGTCCTGACTTTC. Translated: CAISEGGANVLTF.

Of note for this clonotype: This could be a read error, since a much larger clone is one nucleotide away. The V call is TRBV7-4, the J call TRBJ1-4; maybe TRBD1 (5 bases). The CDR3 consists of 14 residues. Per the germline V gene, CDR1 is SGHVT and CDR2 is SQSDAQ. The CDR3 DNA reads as TGTGCCGGCAGCCTAGGACAAGCTAATGAAAAACTGTTTTTT. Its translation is CAGSLGQANEKLFF.

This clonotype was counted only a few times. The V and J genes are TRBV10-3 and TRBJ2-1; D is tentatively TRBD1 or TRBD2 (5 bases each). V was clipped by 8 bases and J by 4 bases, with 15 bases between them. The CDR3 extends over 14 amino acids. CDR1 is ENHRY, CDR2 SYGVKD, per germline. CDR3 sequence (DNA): TGTGCCATCGGGGGTTATGGCCCGTACAATGAGCAGTTCTTC. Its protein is CAIGGYGPYNEQFF.

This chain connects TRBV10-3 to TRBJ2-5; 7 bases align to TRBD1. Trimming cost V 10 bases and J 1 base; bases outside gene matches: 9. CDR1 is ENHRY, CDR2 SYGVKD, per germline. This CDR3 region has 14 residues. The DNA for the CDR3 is TGTGCCAGCAGGACTGGGACAGCCCAAGAGACCCAGTACTTC. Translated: CASRTGTAQETQYF.

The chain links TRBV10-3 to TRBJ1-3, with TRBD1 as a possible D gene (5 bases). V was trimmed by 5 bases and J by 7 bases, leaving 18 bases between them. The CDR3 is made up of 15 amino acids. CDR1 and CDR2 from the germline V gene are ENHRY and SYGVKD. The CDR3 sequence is CAISYSQGVWNTIYF. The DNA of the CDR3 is TGTGCCATCAGTTACTCCCAGGGCGTATGGAACACCATATATTTT.

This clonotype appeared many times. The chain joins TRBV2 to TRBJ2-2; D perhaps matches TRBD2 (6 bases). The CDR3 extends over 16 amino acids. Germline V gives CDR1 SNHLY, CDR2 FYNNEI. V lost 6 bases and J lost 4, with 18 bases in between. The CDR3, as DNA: TGTGCCAGCAGCTCTAGGGCAGGGCGGGGCACCGGGGAGCTGTTTTTT. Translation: CASSSRAGRGTGELFF.

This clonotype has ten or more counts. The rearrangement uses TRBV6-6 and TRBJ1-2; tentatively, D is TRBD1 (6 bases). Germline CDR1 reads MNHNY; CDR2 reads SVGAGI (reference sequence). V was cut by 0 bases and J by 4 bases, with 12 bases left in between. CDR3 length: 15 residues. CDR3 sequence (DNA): TGTGCCAGCAGTTACTCGAGCGGACAGTCCTATGGCTACACCTTC. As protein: CASSYSSGQSYGYTF.

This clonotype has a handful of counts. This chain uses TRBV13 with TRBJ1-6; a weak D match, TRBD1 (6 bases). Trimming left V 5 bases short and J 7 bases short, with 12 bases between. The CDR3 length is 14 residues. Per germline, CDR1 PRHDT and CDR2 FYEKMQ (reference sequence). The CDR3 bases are TGTGCCAGCAGCCCTTTCACAGGGAATTCACCCCTCCACTTT. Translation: CASSPFTGNSPLHF.

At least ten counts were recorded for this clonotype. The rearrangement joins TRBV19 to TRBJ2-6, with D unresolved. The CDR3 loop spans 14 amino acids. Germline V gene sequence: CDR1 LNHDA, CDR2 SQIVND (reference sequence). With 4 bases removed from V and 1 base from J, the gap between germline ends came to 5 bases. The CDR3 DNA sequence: TGTGCCAGTAGTAGTTTGTCTGGGGCCAACGTCCTGACTTTC. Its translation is CASSSLSGANVLTF.

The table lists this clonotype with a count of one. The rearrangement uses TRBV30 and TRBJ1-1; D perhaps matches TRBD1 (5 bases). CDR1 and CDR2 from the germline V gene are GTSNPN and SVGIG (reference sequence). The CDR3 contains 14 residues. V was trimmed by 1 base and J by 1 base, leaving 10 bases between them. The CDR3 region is CAWSEGLGNTEAFF. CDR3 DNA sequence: TGTGCCTGGAGTGAGGGGTTGGGGAACACTGAAGCTTTCTTT.

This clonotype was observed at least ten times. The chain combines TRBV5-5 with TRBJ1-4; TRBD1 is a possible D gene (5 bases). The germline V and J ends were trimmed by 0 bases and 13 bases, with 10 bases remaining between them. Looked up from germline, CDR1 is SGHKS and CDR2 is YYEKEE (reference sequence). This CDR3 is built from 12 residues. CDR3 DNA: TGTGCCAGCAGCTTGGGGGGCGAGTTACTGTTTTTT. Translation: CASSLGGELLFF.

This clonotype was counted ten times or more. This chain's CDR3 is CASSYSVKSQPQHF. CDR3 bases: TGTGCCAGCAGTTACTCGGTCAAGAGTCAGCCCCAGCATTTT. V usage is TRBV6-2 or TRBV6-3 and J usage is TRBJ1-5; no reliable D call. Trimming left V 0 bases short and J 6 bases short, with 9 bases between. Germline values: CDR1 MNHEY, CDR2 SVGEGT. The CDR3 contains 14 residues.

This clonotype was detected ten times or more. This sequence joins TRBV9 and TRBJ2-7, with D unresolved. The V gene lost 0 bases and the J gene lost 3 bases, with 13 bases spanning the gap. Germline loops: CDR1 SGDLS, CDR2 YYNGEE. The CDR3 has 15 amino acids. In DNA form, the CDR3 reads TGTGCCAGCAGCGTAGGCTACAGCAATAACTACGAGCAGTACTTC. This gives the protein CASSVGYSNNYEQYF.

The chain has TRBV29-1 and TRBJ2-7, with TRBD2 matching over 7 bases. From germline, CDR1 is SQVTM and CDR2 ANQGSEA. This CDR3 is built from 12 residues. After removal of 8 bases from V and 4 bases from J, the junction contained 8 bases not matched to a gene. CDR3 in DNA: TGCAGCCAAGATCGGGAGGTGTACGAGCAGTACTTC. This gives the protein CSQDREVYEQYF.

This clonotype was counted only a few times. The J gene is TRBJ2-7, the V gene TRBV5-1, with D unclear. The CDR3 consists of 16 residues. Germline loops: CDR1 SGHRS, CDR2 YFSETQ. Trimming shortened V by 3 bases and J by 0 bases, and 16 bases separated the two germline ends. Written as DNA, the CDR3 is TGCGCCAGCAGCTACCGTGACTCCATGAGCTCCTACGAGCAGTACTTC. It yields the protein CASSYRDSMSSYEQYF.

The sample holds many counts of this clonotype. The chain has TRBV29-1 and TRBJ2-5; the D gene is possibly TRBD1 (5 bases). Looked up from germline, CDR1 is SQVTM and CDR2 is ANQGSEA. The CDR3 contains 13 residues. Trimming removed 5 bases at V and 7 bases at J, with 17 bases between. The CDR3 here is CSVLTGLVGTQYF. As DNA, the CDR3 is TGCAGCGTTCTCACAGGATTGGTCGGGACCCAGTACTTC.

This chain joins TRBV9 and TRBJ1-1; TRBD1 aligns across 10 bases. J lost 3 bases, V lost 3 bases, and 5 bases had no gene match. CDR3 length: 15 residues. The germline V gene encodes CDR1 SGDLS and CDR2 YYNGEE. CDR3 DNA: TGTGCCAGCAGCGCTGGGGACAGGGGTTACACTGAAGCTTTCTTT. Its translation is CASSAGDRGYTEAFF.

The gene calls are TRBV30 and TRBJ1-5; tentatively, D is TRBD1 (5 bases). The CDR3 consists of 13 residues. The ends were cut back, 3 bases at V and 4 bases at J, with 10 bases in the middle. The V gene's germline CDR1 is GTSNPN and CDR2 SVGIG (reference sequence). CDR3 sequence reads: CAWSLGENQPQHF. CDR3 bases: TGTGCCTGGAGCCTGGGGGAAAATCAGCCCCAGCATTTT.

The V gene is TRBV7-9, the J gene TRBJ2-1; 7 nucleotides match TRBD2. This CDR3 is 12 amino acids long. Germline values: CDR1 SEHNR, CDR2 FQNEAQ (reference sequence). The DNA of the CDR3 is TGTGCAAGCGGGACTACAAACAATGAGCAGTTCTTC. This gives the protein CASGTTNNEQFF.